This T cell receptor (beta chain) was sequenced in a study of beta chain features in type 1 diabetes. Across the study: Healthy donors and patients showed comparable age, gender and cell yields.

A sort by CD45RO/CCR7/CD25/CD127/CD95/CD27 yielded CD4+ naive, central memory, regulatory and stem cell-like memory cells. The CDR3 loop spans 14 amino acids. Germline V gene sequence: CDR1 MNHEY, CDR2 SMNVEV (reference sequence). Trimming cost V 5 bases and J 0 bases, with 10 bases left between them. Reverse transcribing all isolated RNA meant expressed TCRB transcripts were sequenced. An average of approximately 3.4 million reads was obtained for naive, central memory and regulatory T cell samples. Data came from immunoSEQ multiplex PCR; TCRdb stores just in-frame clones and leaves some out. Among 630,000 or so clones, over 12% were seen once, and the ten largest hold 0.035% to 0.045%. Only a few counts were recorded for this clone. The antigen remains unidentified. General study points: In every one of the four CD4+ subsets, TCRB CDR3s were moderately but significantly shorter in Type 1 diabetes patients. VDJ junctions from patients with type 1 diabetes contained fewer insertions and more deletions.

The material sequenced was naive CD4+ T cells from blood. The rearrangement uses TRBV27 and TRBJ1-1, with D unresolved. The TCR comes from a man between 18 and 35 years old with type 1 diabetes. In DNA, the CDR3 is TGTGCCAGCAGTCCGTACAGTCTGAACACTGAAGCTTTCTTT. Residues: CASSPYSLNTEAFF.